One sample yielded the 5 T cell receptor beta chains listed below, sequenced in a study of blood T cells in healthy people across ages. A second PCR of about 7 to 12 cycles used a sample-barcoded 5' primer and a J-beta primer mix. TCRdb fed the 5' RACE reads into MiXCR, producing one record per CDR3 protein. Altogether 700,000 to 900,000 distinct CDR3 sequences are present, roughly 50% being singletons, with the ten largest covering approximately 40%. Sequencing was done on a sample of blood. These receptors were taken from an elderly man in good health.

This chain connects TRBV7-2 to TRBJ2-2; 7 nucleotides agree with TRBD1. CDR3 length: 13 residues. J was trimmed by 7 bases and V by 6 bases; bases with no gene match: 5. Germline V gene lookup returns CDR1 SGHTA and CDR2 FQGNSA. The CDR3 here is CASREGALGELFF. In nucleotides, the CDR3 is TGTGCCAGCAGAGAGGGGGCTCTCGGGGAGCTGTTTTTT.

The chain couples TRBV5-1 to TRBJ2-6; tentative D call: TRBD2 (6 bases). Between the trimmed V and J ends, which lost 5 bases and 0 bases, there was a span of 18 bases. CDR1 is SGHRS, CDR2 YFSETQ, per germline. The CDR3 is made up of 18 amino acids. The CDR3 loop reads CASSSRGFRLSGANVLTF. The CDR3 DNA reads TGCGCCAGCAGTTCCCGGGGGTTCCGCCTCTCTGGGGCCAACGTCCTGACTTTC.

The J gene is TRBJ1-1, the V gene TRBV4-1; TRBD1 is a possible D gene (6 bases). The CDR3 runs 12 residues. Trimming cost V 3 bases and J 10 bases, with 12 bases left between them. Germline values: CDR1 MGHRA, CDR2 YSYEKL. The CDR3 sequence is CASSHEQGRAFF. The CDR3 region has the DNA TGCGCCAGCAGCCATGAACAGGGACGAGCTTTCTTT.

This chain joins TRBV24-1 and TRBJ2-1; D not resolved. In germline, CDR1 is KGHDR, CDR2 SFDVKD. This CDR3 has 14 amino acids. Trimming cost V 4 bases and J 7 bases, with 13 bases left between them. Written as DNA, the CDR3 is TGTGCCACCAGTGACCACGCCGTCCCTAATGAGCAGTTCTTC. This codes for CATSDHAVPNEQFF.

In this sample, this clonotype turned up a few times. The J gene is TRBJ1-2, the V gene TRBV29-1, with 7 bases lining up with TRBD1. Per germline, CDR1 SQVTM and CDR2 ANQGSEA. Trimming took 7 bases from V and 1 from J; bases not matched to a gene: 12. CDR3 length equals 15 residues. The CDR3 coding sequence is TGCAGCGCCCCTGGAGGGACAGATCTTAACTATGGCTACACCTTC. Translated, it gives CSAPGGTDLNYGYTF.